This T cell receptor beta chain derives from a study of blood T cell repertoires in COVID-19. Study background: Acute and convalescent COVID-19 specimens originated in the United States, Italy and Spain.

The data were produced by immunoSEQ multiplex PCR, yet TCRdb's version contains in-frame clones alone and is incomplete. The table has 200,000 to 250,000 clones, roughly 89% seen once. The CDR3 has 15 amino acids. The germline gives CDR1 PRHDT, CDR2 FYEKMQ (reference sequence). The trim removed 5 bases at V and 1 base at J, leaving 5 bases unmatched. What was sequenced was PBMCs or T cells enriched from blood (not recorded which). This clonotype originated in a man aged 30 to 45 who had been exposed to COVID-19. The V call is TRBV13, the J call TRBJ2-7; 10 bases agree with TRBD1. CDR3 loop: CASSEDRGQSYEQYF. DNA of the CDR3: TGTGCCAGCAGCGAAGACAGGGGGCAGTCCTACGAGCAGTACTTC.